Below, 18 T cell receptor beta chains from the same sample are listed, as sequenced in a study of T cells in Graves' hyperthyroidism and ophthalmopathy. RNA transcripts gave rise to amplified TCR beta CDR3 regions. HTBI primers were used for first-round RT-PCR of the TCR CDR3. TCRdb fed the multiplex PCR reads into MiXCR, producing one record per CDR3 protein. The sample records roughly 380,000 distinct CDR3 sequences, roughly 15% being singletons. The specimen sequenced was blood. These receptors originate from a woman between 18 and 29 years old with Graves' hyperthyroidism.

The chain carries TRBV9 and TRBJ2-1, with 12 positions matching TRBD2. J was trimmed by 9 bases and V by 0 bases; bases with no gene match: 7. This CDR3 contains 16 residues. Germline V gene lookup returns CDR1 SGDLS and CDR2 YYNGEE. CDR3 in amino acids: CASSVEASGRASEQFF. CDR3 sequence (DNA): TGTGCCAGCAGCGTAGAGGCTAGCGGGAGGGCTAGTGAGCAGTTCTTC.

This clonotype has at least ten counts. The gene calls are TRBV4-1 and TRBJ2-7; D is perhaps TRBD1 (6 bases). Germline CDR1 MGHRA, CDR2 YSYEKL. The ends were cut back, 0 bases at V and 6 bases at J, with 18 bases in the middle. The CDR3 totals 16 residues. The CDR3 protein is CASSQDPQGPRAEQYF. In nucleotides, the CDR3 is TGCGCCAGCAGCCAAGATCCCCAGGGGCCCAGGGCCGAGCAGTACTTC.

This clonotype appeared many times. The rearrangement joins TRBV5-1 to TRBJ2-1; 10 nucleotides agree with TRBD1. Trimming at V came to 0 bases and at J to 0 bases, leaving 9 bases not matched to a gene. The germline gives CDR1 SGHRS, CDR2 YFSETQ. The CDR3 spans 19 residues. The CDR3 sequence is CASSLGTGGSLSSYNEQFF. CDR3 in DNA: TGCGCCAGCAGCTTGGGGACAGGGGGTAGTTTGAGCTCCTACAATGAGCAGTTCTTC. The full variable domain, rest sourced from reference TRBV5-1 and TRBJ2-1, is KAGVTQTPRYLIKTRGQQVTLSCSPISGHRSVSWYQQTPGQGLQFLFEYFSETQRNKGNFPGRFSGRQFSNSRSEMNVSTLELGDSALYLCASSLGTGGSLSSYNEQFFGPGTRLTVL.

This clonotype was seen more than once but under ten times. The V call is TRBV7-9, the J call TRBJ2-1; 10 positions agree with TRBD2. The V segment lost 3 bases and the J segment 3 bases; nucleotides outside the gene matches: 5. This CDR3 has 16 residues. Germline values: CDR1 SEHNR, CDR2 FQNEAQ (reference sequence). The CDR3 protein is CASSLETSGHYNEQFF. CDR3 coding DNA: TGTGCCAGCAGCTTGGAGACTAGCGGGCACTACAATGAGCAGTTCTTC.

This clonotype has at least ten counts. The chain employs TRBV7-9 and TRBJ2-1; 13 bases line up with TRBD2. The ends lost 7 bases at V and 8 bases at J; junction bases unmatched: 8. The CDR3 runs to 15 residues. Germline V gene data show CDR1 as SEHNR and CDR2 as FQNEAQ (reference sequence). In DNA form, the CDR3 reads TGTGCCAGCAAGCGGACTAGCGGGAGTCTCGATGAGCAGTTCTTC. Its translation: CASKRTSGSLDEQFF.

This clonotype was counted ten times or more. The V and J genes are TRBV24-1 and TRBJ2-1; 14 nucleotides align to TRBD2. The CDR3 totals 19 residues. The V and J ends lost 3 bases and 3 bases, in that order; junction bases with no gene match: 9. The V gene's germline CDR1 is KGHDR and CDR2 SFDVKD. The CDR3 sequence: CATSDGTGTSGRFYNEQFF. The CDR3 nucleotides read TGTGCCACCAGTGATGGAACCGGGACTAGCGGGAGATTCTACAATGAGCAGTTCTTC.

This clonotype has a count of ten or more. The gene calls are TRBV30 and TRBJ1-1; a possible D gene is TRBD1 (5 bases). CDR3 length: 13 residues. V lost 4 bases and J 10 bases, leaving 19 bases between the germline ends. Germline V gene lookup returns CDR1 GTSNPN and CDR2 SVGIG (reference sequence). CDR3 nucleotide sequence: TGTGCCTGGATCAGGGTGAGGGAAGATGGAGCTTTCTTT. It specifies CAWIRVREDGAFF. Complete variable domain (other parts from reference TRBV30 and TRBJ1-1): SQTIHQWPATLVQPVGSPLSLECTVEGTSNPNLYWYRQAAGRGLQLLFYSVGIGQISSEVPQNLSASRPQDRQFILSSKKLLLSDSGFYLCAWIRVREDGAFFGQGTRLTVV.

This sequence joins TRBV3-1 and TRBJ2-2; the match to TRBD2 covers 7 bases. Trimming removed 3 bases from V and 2 bases from J; junction bases left unmatched: 6. The length of the CDR3 is 16 residues. Germline V lookup: CDR1 LGHDT, CDR2 YNNKEL (reference sequence). The CDR3, as DNA: TGTGCCAGCAGCCATCGGGCTAGCGGAAACACCGGGGAGCTGTTTTTT. Translating gives CASSHRASGNTGELFF.

The rearrangement links TRBV2 to TRBJ1-2; perhaps TRBD1 as D (5 bases). Trimming pared 6 bases from V and 3 bases from J, leaving 8 bases between. The CDR3 extends over 12 amino acids. The germline CDR1 and CDR2 sequences are SNHLY and FYNNEI. The CDR3, as DNA: TGTGCCAGCAGCAGGGACGACTATGGCTACACCTTC. Its protein is CASSRDDYGYTF.

This clonotype was counted at least ten times. The genes are TRBV29-1 and TRBJ2-5; 9 bases align to TRBD2. The junction had 5 bases not matched to a gene; V was cut back by 7 bases and J by 5 bases. CDR1 and CDR2 (germline): SQVTM, ANQGSEA. The CDR3 runs to 12 residues. CDR3 nucleotide sequence: TGCAGCGGGGGGACTAGCATGGAGACCCAGTACTTC. Translated: CSGGTSMETQYF. The full variable domain, rest sourced from reference TRBV29-1 and TRBJ2-5, is SAVISQKPSRDICQRGTSLTIQCQVDSQVTMMFWYRQQPGQSLTLIATANQGSEATYESGFVIDKFPISRPNLTFSTLTVSNMSPEDSSIYLCSGGTSMETQYFGPGTRLLVL.

This clonotype showed up many times. This chain links TRBV10-2 with TRBJ2-5; unclear D gene. The V and J ends lost 2 bases and 5 bases respectively, with 9 bases between them. The germline V gene encodes CDR1 WSHSY and CDR2 SAAADI. The CDR3 consists of 13 residues. CDR3 coding DNA: TGCGCCAGCAGTGAGAGGTACTGGGAGACCCAGTACTTC. Residues: CASSERYWETQYF.

This clonotype was seen ten or more times. The J gene is TRBJ2-5, the V gene TRBV11-2, with 10 bases identical to TRBD2. J was trimmed by 5 bases and V by 0 bases; bases with no gene match: 6. This CDR3 region has 16 residues. Germline V gives CDR1 SGHAT, CDR2 FQNNGV. The CDR3 reads CASSLDLGLAYETQYF. DNA for the CDR3: TGTGCCAGCAGCTTAGATCTGGGACTAGCGTATGAGACCCAGTACTTC.

The chain couples TRBV28 to TRBJ1-1; no clear D gene. Germline V lookup: CDR1 MDHEN, CDR2 SYDVKM. Trimming shortened V by 6 bases and J by 0 bases, and 17 bases separated the two germline ends. The CDR3 spans 16 residues. CDR3 in amino acids: CASRSRNARLNTEAFF. CDR3 nucleotides: TGTGCCAGCAGGTCCCGGAACGCCCGCCTGAACACTGAAGCTTTCTTT.

The chain has TRBV15 and TRBJ2-7; the D is unclear. The V gene's germline CDR1 is LNHNV and CDR2 YYDKDF (reference sequence). The CDR3 has 9 residues. The V and J ends lost 7 bases and 4 bases respectively, with 2 bases between them. The CDR3 DNA sequence: TGTGCCACCATTTACGAGCAGTACTTC. It yields the protein CATIYEQYF.

This rearrangement joins TRBV2 to TRBJ2-3, with 9 bases identical to TRBD2. V dropped 10 bases and J dropped 8; count of bases not matched to a gene: 7. The CDR3 is made up of 12 amino acids. Germline CDR1 is SNHLY and CDR2 is FYNNEI. The CDR3 coding sequence is TGTGCCAACCAGCGGGAGGCAGGTACGCAGTATTTT. Residues: CANQREAGTQYF.

In its sample, this clonotype was seen many times. CDR3 sequence: CASSEILGTGRHEQYF. DNA for the CDR3: TGTGCCAGCAGTGAAATCCTCGGGACAGGGCGCCACGAGCAGTACTTC. The V gene is TRBV6-1, the J gene TRBJ2-7; 9 bases agree with TRBD1. Unmatched junction bases numbered 10, after V lost 2 bases and J lost 5 bases. The germline CDR1 and CDR2 sequences are MNHNS and SASEGT. CDR3 size: 16 residues.

The gene calls are TRBV9 and TRBJ2-3, with D possibly being TRBD2 (6 bases). The CDR3 totals 13 residues. Germline V lookup: CDR1 SGDLS, CDR2 YYNGEE. With 4 bases removed from V and 5 bases from J, the gap between germline ends came to 11 bases. The CDR3 nucleotides read TGTGCCAGCAGCTACGGGACTCAAGATACGCAGTATTTT. Protein sequence: CASSYGTQDTQYF.

This clonotype was seen repeatedly, ten times or more. The gene calls are TRBV2 and TRBJ1-6; possibly TRBD1 for D (6 bases). V lost 6 bases, J lost 9 bases, and 15 bases lay in between. This CDR3 has 14 residues. Germline CDR1 SNHLY, CDR2 FYNNEI. DNA of the CDR3: TGTGCCAGCAGAGTCACAGGGATTGGTTCACCCCTCCACTTT. Amino acid sequence: CASRVTGIGSPLHF. The entire variable domain, with the rest obtained from reference TRBV2 and TRBJ1-6, is as follows: EPEVTQTPSHQVTQMGQEVILRCVPISNHLYFYWYRQILGQKVEFLVSFYNNEISEKSEIFDDQFSVERPDGSNFTLKIRSTKLEDSAMYFCASRVTGIGSPLHFGNGTRLTVT.